This paragraph covers one T cell receptor (beta chain) sequence. In the source study's methods: Amplified reference gene primers provided the basis for estimating nucleated cell counts. The table came from immunoSEQ multiplex PCR; TCRdb's copy has only in-frame clones and leaves some out. That table is the source of V, J and clone size, and D and trimming were worked out from the DNA. The sample lists 150,000 to 200,000 clones; less than 90% were seen once. These data originate in a study of blood T cell repertoires in COVID-19. Across the study: COVID-19 samples, acute and convalescent, were from the United States, Italy and Spain. Nucleic acid was either cDNA or gDNA, and it came from T cells, B-cell-depleted T cells, or PBMCs.

This CDR3 region has 13 residues. V dropped 4 bases and J dropped 13 bases, with 14 bases sitting between them. Per the germline V gene, CDR1 is LGHNA and CDR2 is YSLEER. The clonotype was recovered from a man aged 60 to 75 with acute or convalescent COVID-19. The chain couples TRBV4-3 to TRBJ1-6; D is uncertain. Sequencing was performed on peripheral blood. CDR3 sequence reads: CASSPRAGLPLHF. CDR3 DNA sequence: TGCGCCAGCAGCCCAAGAGCAGGCCTCCCCCTCCACTTT.